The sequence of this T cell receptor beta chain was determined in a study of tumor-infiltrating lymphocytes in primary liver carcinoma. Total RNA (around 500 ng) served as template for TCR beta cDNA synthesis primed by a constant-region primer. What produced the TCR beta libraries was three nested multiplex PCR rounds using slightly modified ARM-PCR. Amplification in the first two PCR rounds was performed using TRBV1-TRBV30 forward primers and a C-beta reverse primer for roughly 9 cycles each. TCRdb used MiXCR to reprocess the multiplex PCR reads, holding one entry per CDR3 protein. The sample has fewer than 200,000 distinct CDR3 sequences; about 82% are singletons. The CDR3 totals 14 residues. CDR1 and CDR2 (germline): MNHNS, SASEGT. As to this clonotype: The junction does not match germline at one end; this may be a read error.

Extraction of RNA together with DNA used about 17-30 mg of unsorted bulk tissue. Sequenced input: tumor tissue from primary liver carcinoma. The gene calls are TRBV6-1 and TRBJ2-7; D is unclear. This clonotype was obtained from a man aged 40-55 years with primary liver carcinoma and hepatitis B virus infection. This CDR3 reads CASLRMELRYEHYF. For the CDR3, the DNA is TGTGCCAGCCTCAGGATGGAGTTAAGATACGAGCACTACTTC.